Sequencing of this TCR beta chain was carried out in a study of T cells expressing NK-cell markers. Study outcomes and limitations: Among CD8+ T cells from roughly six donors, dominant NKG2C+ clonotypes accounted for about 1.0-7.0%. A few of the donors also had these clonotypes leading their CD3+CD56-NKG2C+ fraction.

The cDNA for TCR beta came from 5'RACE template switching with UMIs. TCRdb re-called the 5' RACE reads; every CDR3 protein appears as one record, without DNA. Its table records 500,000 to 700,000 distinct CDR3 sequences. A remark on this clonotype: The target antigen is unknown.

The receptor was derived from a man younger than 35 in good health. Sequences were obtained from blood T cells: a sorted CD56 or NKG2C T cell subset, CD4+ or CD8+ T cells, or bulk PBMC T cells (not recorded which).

CDR3 sequence: CASWAGRSTDTQYF. The chain joins TRBV7-9 to TRBJ2-3; the TRBD2 assignment by TCRdb is unverifiable without DNA. From germline, CDR1 is SEHNR and CDR2 FQNEAQ (reference sequence). The CDR3 is 14 residues long.